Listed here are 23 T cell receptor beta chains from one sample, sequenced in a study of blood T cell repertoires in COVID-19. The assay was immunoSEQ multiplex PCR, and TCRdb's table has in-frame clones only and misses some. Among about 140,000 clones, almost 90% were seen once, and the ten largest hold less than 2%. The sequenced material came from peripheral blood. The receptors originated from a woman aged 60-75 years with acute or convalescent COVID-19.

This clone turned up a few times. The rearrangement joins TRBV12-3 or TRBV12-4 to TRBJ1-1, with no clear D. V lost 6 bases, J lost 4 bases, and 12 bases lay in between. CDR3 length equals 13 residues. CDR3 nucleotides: TGTGCCAGCAGCTCGGGGATGGGCACTGAAGCTTTCTTT. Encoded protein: CASSSGMGTEAFF.

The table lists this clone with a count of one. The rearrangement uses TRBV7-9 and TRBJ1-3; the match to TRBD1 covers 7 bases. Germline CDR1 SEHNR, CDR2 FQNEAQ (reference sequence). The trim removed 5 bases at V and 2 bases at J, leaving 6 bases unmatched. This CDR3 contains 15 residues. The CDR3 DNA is TGTGCCAGCAGCCCGCAAACAGGGGCTGGAAACACCATATATTTT. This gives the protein CASSPQTGAGNTIYF.

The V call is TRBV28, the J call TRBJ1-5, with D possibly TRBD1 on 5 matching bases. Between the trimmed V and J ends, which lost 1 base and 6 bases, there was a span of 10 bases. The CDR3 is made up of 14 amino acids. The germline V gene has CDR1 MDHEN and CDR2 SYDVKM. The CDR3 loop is CASSLLQGGQPQHF. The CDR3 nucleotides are TGTGCCAGCAGTTTATTGCAGGGAGGTCAGCCCCAGCATTTT.

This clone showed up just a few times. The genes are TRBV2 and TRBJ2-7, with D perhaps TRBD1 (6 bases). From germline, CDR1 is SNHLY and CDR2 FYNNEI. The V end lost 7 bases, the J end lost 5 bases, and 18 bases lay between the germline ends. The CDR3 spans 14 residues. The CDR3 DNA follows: TGTGCCAGCAATACCCCCCAGGGGAGCCACGAGCAGTACTTC. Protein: CASNTPQGSHEQYF. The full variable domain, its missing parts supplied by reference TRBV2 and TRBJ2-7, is EPEVTQTPSHQVTQMGQEVILRCVPISNHLYFYWYRQILGQKVEFLVSFYNNEISEKSEIFDDQFSVERPDGSNFTLKIRSTKLEDSAMYFCASNTPQGSHEQYFGPGTRLTVT.

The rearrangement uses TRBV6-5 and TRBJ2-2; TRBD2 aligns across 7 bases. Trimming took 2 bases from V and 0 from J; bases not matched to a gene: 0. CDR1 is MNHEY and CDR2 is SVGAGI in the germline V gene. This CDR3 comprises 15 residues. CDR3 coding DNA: TGTGCCAGCAGTTACAGCGGGACGAACACCGGGGAGCTGTTTTTT. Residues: CASSYSGTNTGELFF.

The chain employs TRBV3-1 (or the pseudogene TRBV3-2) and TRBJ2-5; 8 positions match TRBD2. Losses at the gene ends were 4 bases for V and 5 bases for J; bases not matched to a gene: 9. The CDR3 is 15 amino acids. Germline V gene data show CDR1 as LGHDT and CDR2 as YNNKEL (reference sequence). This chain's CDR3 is CASSLPHSGKETQYF. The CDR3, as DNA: TGTGCCAGCAGCCTCCCACATAGCGGGAAGGAGACCCAGTACTTC.

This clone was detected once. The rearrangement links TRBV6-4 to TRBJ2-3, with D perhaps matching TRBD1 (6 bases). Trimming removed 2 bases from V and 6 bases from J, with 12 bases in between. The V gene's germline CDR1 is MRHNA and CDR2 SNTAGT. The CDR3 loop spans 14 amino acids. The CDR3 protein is CASSDTGLGDTQYF. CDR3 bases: TGTGCCAGCAGTGACACAGGGTTAGGGGATACGCAGTATTTT.

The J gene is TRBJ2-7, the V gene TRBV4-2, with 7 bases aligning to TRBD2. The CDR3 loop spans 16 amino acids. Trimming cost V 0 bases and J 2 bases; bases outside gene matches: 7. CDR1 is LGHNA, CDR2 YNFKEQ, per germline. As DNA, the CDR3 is TGTGCCAGCAGCCAAGAACGACTAGCTGGAACCTACGAGCAGTACTTC. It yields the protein CASSQERLAGTYEQYF.

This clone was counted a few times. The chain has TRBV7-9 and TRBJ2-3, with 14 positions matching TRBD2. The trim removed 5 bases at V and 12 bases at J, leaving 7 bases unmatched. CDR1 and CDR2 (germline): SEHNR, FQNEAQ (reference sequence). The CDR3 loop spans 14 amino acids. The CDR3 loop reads CASSRGLAGAQQYF. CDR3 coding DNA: TGTGCCAGCAGCCGGGGACTAGCGGGGGCCCAACAGTATTTT.

The CDR3 region has the DNA TGTGCCAGCAGCCCCCCCGACGCGGCCTACGAGCAGTACTTC. Translating gives CASSPPDAAYEQYF. The chain couples TRBV6-5 to TRBJ2-7; D remains ambiguous. The germline V and J ends were trimmed by 6 bases and 2 bases, with 14 bases remaining between them. Germline assignment: CDR1 MNHEY and CDR2 SVGAGI. The CDR3 runs 14 residues.

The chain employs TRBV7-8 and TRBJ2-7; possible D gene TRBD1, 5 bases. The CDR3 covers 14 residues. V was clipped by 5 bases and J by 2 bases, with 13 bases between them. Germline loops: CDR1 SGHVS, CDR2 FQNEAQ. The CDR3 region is CASSLSRVPYEQYF. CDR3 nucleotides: TGTGCCAGCAGCCTGAGCAGGGTCCCCTACGAGCAGTACTTC.

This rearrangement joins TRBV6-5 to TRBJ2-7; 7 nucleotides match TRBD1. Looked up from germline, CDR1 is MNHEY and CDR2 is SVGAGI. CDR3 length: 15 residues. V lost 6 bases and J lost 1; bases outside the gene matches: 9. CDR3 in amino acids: CASRAETGFSYEQYF. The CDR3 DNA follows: TGTGCCAGCAGAGCCGAGACAGGGTTTTCCTACGAGCAGTACTTC.

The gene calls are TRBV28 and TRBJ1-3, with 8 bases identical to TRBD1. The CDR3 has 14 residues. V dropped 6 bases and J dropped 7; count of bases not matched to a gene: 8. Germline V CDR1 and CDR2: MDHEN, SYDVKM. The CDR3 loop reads CASSPLRGRNTIYF. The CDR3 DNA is TGTGCCAGCAGCCCCCTCAGGGGGCGGAACACCATATATTTT.

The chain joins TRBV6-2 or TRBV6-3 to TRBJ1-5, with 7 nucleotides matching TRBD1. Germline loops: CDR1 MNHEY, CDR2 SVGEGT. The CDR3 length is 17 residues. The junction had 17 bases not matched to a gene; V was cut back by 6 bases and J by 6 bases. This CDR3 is CASSHYRGQVRGQPQHF. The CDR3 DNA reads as TGTGCCAGCAGCCACTACCGAGGACAGGTCCGGGGTCAGCCCCAGCATTTT.

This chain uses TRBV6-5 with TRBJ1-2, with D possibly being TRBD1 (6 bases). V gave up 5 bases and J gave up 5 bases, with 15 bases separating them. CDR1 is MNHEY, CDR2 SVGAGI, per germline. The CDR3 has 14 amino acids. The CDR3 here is CASSLQPGVYGYTF. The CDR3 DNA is TGTGCCAGCAGTCTCCAACCAGGGGTGTATGGCTACACCTTC.

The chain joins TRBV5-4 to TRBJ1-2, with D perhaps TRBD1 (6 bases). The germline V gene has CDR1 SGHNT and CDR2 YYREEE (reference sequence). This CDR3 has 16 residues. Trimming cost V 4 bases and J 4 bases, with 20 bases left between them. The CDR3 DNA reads TGTGCCAGCAGCGCCCCCTCACAGGGCCTCGCCTATGGCTACACCTTC. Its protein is CASSAPSQGLAYGYTF.

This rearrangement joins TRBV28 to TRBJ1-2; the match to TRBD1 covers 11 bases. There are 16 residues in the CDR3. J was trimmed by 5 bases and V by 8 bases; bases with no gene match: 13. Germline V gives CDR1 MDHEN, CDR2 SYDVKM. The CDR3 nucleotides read TGTGCCAGCGGACAACCCGGGACAGGGGGTTCATATGGCTACACCTTC. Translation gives CASGQPGTGGSYGYTF.

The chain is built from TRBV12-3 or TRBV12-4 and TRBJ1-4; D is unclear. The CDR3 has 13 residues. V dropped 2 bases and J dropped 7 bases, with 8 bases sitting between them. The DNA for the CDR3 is TGTGCCAGCAGTTTAAGGAGAGTTGAAAAACTGTTTTTT. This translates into CASSLRRVEKLFF.

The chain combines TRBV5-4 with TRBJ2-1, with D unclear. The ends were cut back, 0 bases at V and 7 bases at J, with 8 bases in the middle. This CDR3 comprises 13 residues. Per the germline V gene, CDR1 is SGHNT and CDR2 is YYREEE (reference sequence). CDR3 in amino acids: CASSLDRHNEQFF. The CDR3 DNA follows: TGTGCCAGCAGCTTGGACAGACATAATGAGCAGTTCTTC.

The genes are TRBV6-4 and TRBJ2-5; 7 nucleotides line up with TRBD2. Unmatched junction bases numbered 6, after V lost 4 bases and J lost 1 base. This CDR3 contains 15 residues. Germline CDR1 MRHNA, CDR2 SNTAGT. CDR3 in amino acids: CASSGTGRTQETQYF. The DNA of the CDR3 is TGTGCCAGCAGTGGTACCGGGAGGACCCAAGAGACCCAGTACTTC.

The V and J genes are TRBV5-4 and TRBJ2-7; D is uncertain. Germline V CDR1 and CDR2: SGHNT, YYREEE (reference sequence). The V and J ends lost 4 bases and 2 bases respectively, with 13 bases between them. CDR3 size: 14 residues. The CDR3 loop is CASSPTTGAYEQYF. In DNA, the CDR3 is TGTGCCAGCAGCCCCACGACTGGAGCCTACGAGCAGTACTTC.

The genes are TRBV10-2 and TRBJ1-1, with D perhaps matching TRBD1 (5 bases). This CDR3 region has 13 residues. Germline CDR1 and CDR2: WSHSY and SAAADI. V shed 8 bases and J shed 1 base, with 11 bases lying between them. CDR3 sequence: CASGGGWNTEAFF. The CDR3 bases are TGCGCCAGCGGGGGGGGTTGGAACACTGAAGCTTTCTTT.

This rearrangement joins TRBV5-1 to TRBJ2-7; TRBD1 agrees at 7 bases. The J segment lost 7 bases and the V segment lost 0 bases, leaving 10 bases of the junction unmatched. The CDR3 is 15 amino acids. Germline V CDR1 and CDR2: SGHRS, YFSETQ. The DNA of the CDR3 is TGCGCCAGCAGCTTGGGGGACAGACCCCTGTGGGAGCAGTACTTC. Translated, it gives CASSLGDRPLWEQYF.